This T cell receptor (beta chain) was captured by sequencing in a study of shared clonotypes between healthy human individuals. V was shortened by 7 bases and J by 0 bases, with 10 bases between the two germline ends. The length of the CDR3 is 15 residues. From germline, CDR1 is SEHNR and CDR2 FQNEAQ (reference sequence). The protocol was immunoSEQ multiplex PCR, while the TCRdb copy is restricted to in-frame clones and leaves out a portion. In the table there are some 1 million clones, approximately 70% of which are singletons. V and J are TRBV7-9 and TRBJ1-6; D unresolved. The source material was memory CD4+ T cells sorted from blood. Subset meaning: CD45RA-negative fraction. The sequence was collected from a man younger than 35 in good health. The CDR3 is CASTQQSSYNSPLHF. The DNA for the CDR3 is TGTGCCAGCACTCAGCAGAGCTCCTATAATTCACCCCTCCACTTT.